Sequencing of this TCR beta chain was carried out in a study of T cells in Graves' hyperthyroidism and ophthalmopathy. Across the study: Prior to any treatment, at the point of initial diagnosis, peripheral blood was collected.

The source material, RNA transcripts, was used to amplify TCR beta CDR3 regions. The HTBI primer set served for first-round RT-PCR of the TCR CDR3. TCRdb processed the multiplex PCR reads anew with MiXCR; each CDR3 protein has one entry. The table includes fewer than 900,000 distinct CDR3 sequences, about 17% detected once. Clinical symptoms, serum thyroxine and TRAb, thyroid ultrasound and orbital computed tomography were used for the diagnoses. V dropped 0 bases and J dropped 0; count of bases not matched to a gene: 8. This CDR3 is 18 amino acids long. Germline-derived CDR1 and CDR2 are WNHNN and SYGVQD (reference sequence). To note about this clonotype: Its antigen is not known.

Overall study findings and caveats: Model output signaled ophthalmopathy a median around 6.9 months ahead of onset. Expanded thyroid clonotypes (above 0.001) were mostly also found in blood.

The chain couples TRBV10-1 to TRBJ2-1, with 7 bases matching TRBD2. Sequencing used blood. This sequence was found in a man younger than 35 with Graves' hyperthyroidism. The DNA for the CDR3 is TGCGCCAGCAGTGAGTCGAGGGCTAGCGGTAGCTCCTACAATGAGCAGTTCTTC. Translation: CASSESRASGSSYNEQFF.